These 11 T cell receptor beta chains share one sample of origin, sequenced in a study of radiotherapy plus CTLA-4 blockade in lung cancer. Sequencing used immunoSEQ multiplex PCR; TCRdb keeps in-frame clones, though not all of them. The sample contains some 98,000 clones, roughly four fifths of which appear only once. The source was peripheral blood, collected from a patient treated with radiotherapy plus ipilimumab. Receptors originate from a human donor with non-small cell lung cancer who had a partial response to radiotherapy plus ipilimumab.

The chain is built from TRBV6-5 and TRBJ2-1, with TRBD2 matching over 7 bases. V shed 11 bases and J 1 base; nucleotides not matched to a gene: 8. CDR1 MNHEY and CDR2 SVGAGI come from the germline V gene. This CDR3 is built from 14 residues. The CDR3 region is CASGGGGSYNEQFF. CDR3 DNA: TGTGCCTCCGGCGGGGGAGGGTCCTACAATGAGCAGTTCTTC.

This clone was picked up a small number of times. The chain couples TRBV10-3 to TRBJ2-7, with D uncertain. The germline CDR1 and CDR2 sequences are ENHRY and SYGVKD. Between the trimmed V and J ends, which lost 0 bases and 6 bases, there was a span of 12 bases. CDR3 length: 14 amino acids. The CDR3 DNA reads as TGTGCCATCAGTGAGTCAAGCTCGTTCCCCGAGCAGTACTTC. This encodes CAISESSSFPEQYF.

The table lists this clone with a few counts. The chain couples TRBV18 to TRBJ2-1; a possible D gene is TRBD1 (5 bases). The CDR3 sequence is 14 residues long. Germline V gene data show CDR1 as KGHSH and CDR2 as LQKENI. V was pared by 6 bases and J by 1 base, with 10 bases between. CDR3 nucleotide sequence: TGTGCCAGCTCCTCAGGGTTATCCTACAATGAGCAGTTCTTC. This codes for CASSSGLSYNEQFF. Full variable domain (remainder filled in from reference TRBV18 and TRBJ2-1): NAGVMQNPRHLVRRRGQEARLRCSPMKGHSHVYWYRQLPEEGLKFMVYLQKENIIDESGMPKERFSAEFPKEGPSILRIQQVVRGDSAAYFCASSSGLSYNEQFFGPGTRLTVL.

The V and J genes are TRBV7-9 and TRBJ2-5, with 8 nucleotides matching TRBD1. CDR1 SEHNR and CDR2 FQNEAQ come from the germline V gene (reference sequence). This CDR3 is 14 amino acids long. V gave up 1 base and J gave up 5 bases; unmatched junction bases: 3. The CDR3 protein is CASSLVTGGETQYF. In nucleotides, the CDR3 is TGTGCCAGCAGCTTAGTCACAGGGGGGGAGACCCAGTACTTC.

The chain carries TRBV11-1 and TRBJ1-1; a possible D gene is TRBD1 (6 bases). Trimming took 3 bases from V and 8 from J, leaving 10 bases between them. Germline V gene lookup returns CDR1 SGHAT and CDR2 FQDESV (reference sequence). This CDR3 region has 12 residues. CDR3 nucleotides: TGTGCCAGCAGCTTTACCGGGACAGAAGCTTTCTTT. This translates into CASSFTGTEAFF.

The chain joins TRBV6-6 to TRBJ1-1, with 7 bases matching TRBD1. Germline trimming cut 6 bases from V and 2 bases from J; bases unmatched to any gene: 12. The CDR3 consists of 16 residues. The germline gives CDR1 MNHNY, CDR2 SVGAGI (reference sequence). Here the CDR3 DNA reads TGTGCCAGCAGACGGCCTCCGACAGGGCGAAACACTGAAGCTTTCTTT. Translation: CASRRPPTGRNTEAFF.

This clone was counted a few times. The chain's CDR3 is CASSIGTSGIGETQYF. The CDR3 nucleotides read TGTGCCAGTAGTATCGGGACTAGCGGGATTGGAGAGACCCAGTACTTC. The chain couples TRBV19 to TRBJ2-5; TRBD2 matches 13 bases. In germline, CDR1 is LNHDA, CDR2 SQIVND (reference sequence). V trimming: 3 bases; J trimming: 4 bases; junction bases outside the gene matches: 5. The CDR3 spans 16 residues.

This clone showed up just a few times. J is TRBJ1-1 and V is TRBV5-6; D ambiguous. Trimming pared 0 bases from V and 9 bases from J, leaving 12 bases between. Germline CDR1 reads SGHDT; CDR2 reads YYEEEE. The CDR3 sequence is 13 residues long. In DNA form, the CDR3 reads TGTGCCAGCAGCTTGGCCAGTTTTACCCAAGCTTTCTTT. Translation gives CASSLASFTQAFF.

The chain recombines TRBV19 with TRBJ1-5; D is ambiguous. This CDR3 has 14 residues. The ends were cut back, 7 bases at V and 7 bases at J, with 17 bases in the middle. Germline assignment: CDR1 LNHDA and CDR2 SQIVND (reference sequence). In DNA, the CDR3 is TGTGCCAGTACCCCCCCACAGTCGGGGCAGCCCCAGCATTTT. Its translation: CASTPPQSGQPQHF.

This chain joins TRBV6-5 and TRBJ2-3; D gene uncertain. Germline assignment: CDR1 MNHEY and CDR2 SVGAGI. The CDR3 is 15 amino acids. Trimming cost V 3 bases and J 1 base, with 11 bases left between them. The chain's CDR3 is CASSYGQARTDTQYF. CDR3 nucleotide sequence: TGTGCCAGCAGTTATGGGCAGGCCCGCACAGATACGCAGTATTTT.

The chain couples TRBV2 to TRBJ2-7; D not resolved. Germline CDR1 and CDR2: SNHLY and FYNNEI. V was clipped by 4 bases and J by 2 bases, with 9 bases between them. The CDR3 extends over 13 amino acids. The CDR3 is CASSVLQTYEQYF. In nucleotides, the CDR3 is TGTGCCAGCAGTGTGCTACAGACCTACGAGCAGTACTTC.